The 24 T cell receptor beta chains reported below all come from one sample, sequenced in a study of T cell responses to AZD1222 COVID-19 vaccine. The protocol was immunoSEQ multiplex PCR, while the TCRdb copy is restricted to in-frame clones and leaves out a portion. Of 45,000 to 60,000 clones listed, approximately 83% are singletons. The specimen was peripheral blood, collected on day 0 of AZD1222 vaccination. These receptors were obtained from an adult in good health.

CDR3 DNA sequence: TGTGCCAGCAGTGAAACCCTAGCGGGGGGGTACAATGAGCAGTTCTTC. Its translation is CASSETLAGGYNEQFF. The chain carries TRBV6-1 and TRBJ2-1; 12 positions agree with TRBD2. Trimming at V came to 2 bases and at J to 4 bases, leaving 3 bases not matched to a gene. Germline lookup yields CDR1 MNHNS and CDR2 SASEGT. CDR3 length: 16 amino acids.

The CDR3 loop reads CASSLILGTDSPLHF. CDR3 in DNA: TGTGCCAGCAGTTTAATCCTAGGGACGGATTCACCCCTCCACTTT. This sequence joins TRBV27 and TRBJ1-6, with D possibly being TRBD1 (5 bases). The germline V and J ends were trimmed by 2 bases and 8 bases, with 13 bases remaining between them. This CDR3 is 15 amino acids long. Germline V gives CDR1 MNHEY, CDR2 SMNVEV (reference sequence).

This sequence joins TRBV6-1 and TRBJ2-5; 13 nucleotides line up with TRBD2. Germline V CDR1 and CDR2: MNHNS, SASEGT. The ends lost 4 bases at V and 2 bases at J; junction bases unmatched: 4. The length of the CDR3 is 16 residues. CDR3 sequence reads: CASSGTSGRVQETQYF. In DNA, the CDR3 is TGTGCCAGCAGTGGTACTAGCGGGAGGGTACAAGAGACCCAGTACTTC.

The chain links TRBV30 to TRBJ2-7; weak D call: TRBD1 (5 bases). The CDR3 has 15 amino acids. CDR1 is GTSNPN, CDR2 SVGIG, per germline (reference sequence). The germline V and J ends were trimmed by 0 bases and 2 bases, with 14 bases remaining between them. The CDR3 coding sequence is TGTGCCTGGAGTGTCGGTGGCAGGGATGCCTACGAGCAGTACTTC. This sequence encodes CAWSVGGRDAYEQYF.

This chain joins TRBV6-5 and TRBJ1-5; unclear D gene. Trimming took off 4 bases at V and 2 bases at J, with 15 bases between the two ends. Germline CDR1 and CDR2: MNHEY and SVGAGI. The CDR3 runs to 16 residues. Here the CDR3 DNA reads TGTGCCAGCAGTTTGGCAGGAAAGGTGGGCAATCAGCCCCAGCATTTT. Residues: CASSLAGKVGNQPQHF.

This clone was picked up one time. This chain connects TRBV11-2 to TRBJ2-1, with 7 bases lining up with TRBD2. Unmatched junction bases numbered 13, after V lost 1 base and J lost 1 base. Germline values: CDR1 SGHAT, CDR2 FQNNGV. CDR3 length: 19 amino acids. CDR3 DNA: TGTGCCAGCAGCTTAGCGGGATCTCGGGGGAGGGGTTCCTACAATGAGCAGTTCTTC. Translated, it gives CASSLAGSRGRGSYNEQFF.

The chain has TRBV24-1 and TRBJ2-3; 8 nucleotides agree with TRBD2. Germline CDR1 KGHDR, CDR2 SFDVKD. Unmatched junction bases numbered 2, after V lost 3 bases and J lost 1 base. The CDR3 is 15 residues long. Here the CDR3 DNA reads TGTGCCACCAGTGATCCGACTAGCGGCACAGATACGCAGTATTTT. Amino acids: CATSDPTSGTDTQYF.

The chain employs TRBV6-5 and TRBJ2-7; D may correspond to TRBD1 or TRBD2 (5 bases each). The CDR3 length is 15 residues. The germline V gene has CDR1 MNHEY and CDR2 SVGAGI. Trimming took 2 bases from V and 6 from J, leaving 17 bases between them. CDR3: CASSYGTHRISEQYF. The CDR3 bases are TGTGCCAGCAGTTACGGGACCCACAGGATCTCCGAGCAGTACTTC.

V is TRBV9 and J is TRBJ2-1; D is ambiguous. V was trimmed by 3 bases and J by 0 bases, leaving 10 bases between them. Germline CDR1 reads SGDLS; CDR2 reads YYNGEE. CDR3 length equals 15 residues. CDR3 sequence: CASSAYQSSYNEQFF. The CDR3 nucleotides read TGTGCCAGCAGCGCCTACCAGAGCTCCTACAATGAGCAGTTCTTC.

The gene calls are TRBV5-1 and TRBJ1-2; 11 bases agree with TRBD1. Germline V gene lookup returns CDR1 SGHRS and CDR2 YFSETQ. The CDR3 totals 17 residues. V was clipped by 3 bases and J by 5 bases; unmatched bases: 12. The CDR3 sequence: CASSSGTGGFVFYGYTF. In DNA form, the CDR3 reads TGCGCCAGCAGCTCCGGGACAGGGGGTTTCGTTTTTTATGGCTACACCTTC.

The chain uses TRBV5-1 and TRBJ2-7; 9 positions agree with TRBD2. The CDR3 has 14 residues. V lost 0 bases to trimming and J lost 4 bases; unmatched junction nucleotides: 2. Germline CDR1 is SGHRS and CDR2 is YFSETQ. The CDR3 is CASSLEREAYEQYF. The CDR3 nucleotides read TGCGCCAGCAGCTTGGAGCGGGAGGCGTACGAGCAGTACTTC.

V usage is TRBV29-1 and J usage is TRBJ2-3, with 7 bases lining up with TRBD2. The trim removed 5 bases at V and 6 bases at J, leaving 11 bases unmatched. The CDR3 length is 14 residues. Looked up from germline, CDR1 is SQVTM and CDR2 is ANQGSEA. CDR3 DNA: TGCAGCGTTCGGTTGGCGGGAGTGAGGGATACGCAGTATTTT. Protein product: CSVRLAGVRDTQYF.

The CDR3 spells CASSAQIGGNYEQYF. In nucleotides, the CDR3 is TGTGCCAGCAGCGCCCAAATAGGCGGAAACTACGAGCAGTACTTC. This sequence joins TRBV7-2 and TRBJ2-7; no firm D call. Germline assignment: CDR1 SGHTA and CDR2 FQGNSA. V shed 5 bases and J shed 3 bases, with 17 bases lying between them. There are 15 residues in the CDR3.

As for this clone: A junction end diverges from the germline sequence, so it may reflect a read error. V usage is TRBV18 and J usage is TRBJ1-2, with 9 bases fitting TRBD1. Germline-derived CDR1 and CDR2 are KGHSH and LQKENI. The CDR3 is 16 residues long. CDR3 DNA: TGTGCCAGCTCTCCACGGACAGGGGAAATAAACTATGGCTACACCTTC. As protein: CASSPRTGEINYGYTF.

The genes are TRBV30 and TRBJ2-3, with 7 bases identical to TRBD2. This CDR3 comprises 13 residues. Germline loops: CDR1 GTSNPN, CDR2 SVGIG (reference sequence). Trimming removed 4 bases from V and 4 bases from J; junction bases left unmatched: 5. The CDR3 DNA is TGTGCCTGGAATCGCGGGAGCCCAGATACGCAGTATTTT. Translation: CAWNRGSPDTQYF.

The chain uses TRBV6-5 and TRBJ2-7, with D unclear. CDR1 and CDR2 (germline): MNHEY, SVGAGI. The CDR3 consists of 12 residues. V was shortened by 7 bases and J by 2 bases, with 9 bases between the two germline ends. The CDR3 DNA follows: TGTGCCAGCATGTGGGTTCCCTACGAGCAGTACTTC. This sequence encodes CASMWVPYEQYF.

This chain uses TRBV11-1 with TRBJ2-1; D call uncertain. Trimming pared 3 bases from V and 7 bases from J, leaving 10 bases between. Germline values: CDR1 SGHAT, CDR2 FQDESV (reference sequence). This CDR3 comprises 13 residues. CDR3 sequence: CASSLTLTNEQFF. CDR3 nucleotides: TGTGCCAGCAGCTTGACCTTGACTAATGAGCAGTTCTTC.

Here the CDR3 DNA reads TGCGCCAGCAGTTCGGACGGATATAATGAAAAACTGTTTTTT. Amino acids: CASSSDGYNEKLFF. The chain employs TRBV5-1 and TRBJ1-4, with D unclear. The length of the CDR3 is 14 residues. Germline V gene lookup returns CDR1 SGHRS and CDR2 YFSETQ. V lost 5 bases and J 4 bases, leaving 12 bases between the germline ends.

This rearrangement joins TRBV7-2 to TRBJ2-1, with unresolved D. CDR1 and CDR2 (germline): SGHTA, FQGNSA. Trimming removed 5 bases from V and 0 bases from J, with 11 bases in between. The CDR3 is 15 amino acids. CDR3 DNA sequence: TGTGCCAGCAGCCCTGGACCCACCTCCTACAATGAGCAGTTCTTC. This sequence encodes CASSPGPTSYNEQFF.

Written as DNA, the CDR3 is TGTGCCAGCAGCCAAGAGTGGACGAGCAATCAGCCCCAGCATTTT. This encodes CASSQEWTSNQPQHF. V gene TRBV4-2 combines with J gene TRBJ1-5; D uncertain. Germline CDR1 is LGHNA and CDR2 is YNFKEQ. The germline V and J ends were trimmed by 0 bases and 1 base, with 7 bases remaining between them. The CDR3 totals 15 residues.

This clone occurred once. The rearrangement joins TRBV15 to TRBJ1-4; maybe TRBD1 (6 bases). V was clipped by 3 bases and J by 8 bases, with 19 bases between them. Germline CDR1 and CDR2: LNHNV and YYDKDF (reference sequence). There are 16 residues in the CDR3. The CDR3 nucleotides read TGTGCCACCAGCAGGGATATGGGGGGGGCGAAGGAAAAACTGTTTTTT. It is translated as CATSRDMGGAKEKLFF.

This chain links TRBV5-1 with TRBJ2-7, with D perhaps TRBD1 (6 bases). The CDR3 is 17 amino acids. Germline V lookup: CDR1 SGHRS, CDR2 YFSETQ. Deletions cut 3 bases from V and 0 bases from J, with 19 bases between. The CDR3 DNA is TGCGCCAGCAGCTCATCCCCCGGGACATACCGCTCCTACGAGCAGTACTTC. Translated: CASSSSPGTYRSYEQYF.

V usage is TRBV7-8 and J usage is TRBJ2-5; D remains unclear. This CDR3 region has 15 residues. The germline V gene encodes CDR1 SGHVS and CDR2 FQNEAQ. The V gene lost 1 base and the J gene lost 0 bases, with 9 bases spanning the gap. CDR3: CASSLGPQYQETQYF. CDR3 bases: TGTGCCAGCAGCTTAGGCCCACAGTACCAAGAGACCCAGTACTTC.

The chain uses TRBV10-1 and TRBJ2-7; 7 positions match TRBD1. Germline loops: CDR1 WNHNN, CDR2 SYGVQD (reference sequence). The ends lost 7 bases at V and 9 bases at J; junction bases unmatched: 15. The CDR3 length is 14 residues. The CDR3 protein is CASMFRQGYLWQYF. The CDR3 nucleotides read TGCGCCAGCATGTTCAGACAGGGATACCTTTGGCAGTACTTC.